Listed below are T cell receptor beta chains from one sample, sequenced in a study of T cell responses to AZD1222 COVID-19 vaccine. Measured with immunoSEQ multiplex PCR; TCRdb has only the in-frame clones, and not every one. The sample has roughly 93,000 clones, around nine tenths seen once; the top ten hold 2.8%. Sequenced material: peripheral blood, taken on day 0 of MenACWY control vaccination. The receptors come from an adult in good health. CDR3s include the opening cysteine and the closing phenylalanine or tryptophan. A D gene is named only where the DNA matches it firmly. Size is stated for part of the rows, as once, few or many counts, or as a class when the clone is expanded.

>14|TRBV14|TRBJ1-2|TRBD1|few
CASSRDSGNYGYTF
TGTGCCAGCAGCAGGGACAGCGGTAACTATGGCTACACCTTC
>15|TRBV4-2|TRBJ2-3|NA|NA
CASSQDPQGTDTQYF
TGTGCCAGCAGCCAAGATCCACAGGGCACAGATACGCAGTATTTT
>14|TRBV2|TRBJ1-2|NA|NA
CASSLTGARFGYTF
TGTGCCAGCAGTTTGACCGGGGCCCGATTCGGCTACACCTTC
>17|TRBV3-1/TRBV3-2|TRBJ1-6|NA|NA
CASSAGNPIHHNSPLHF
TGTGCCAGCAGCGCCGGTAATCCCATACATCATAATTCACCCCTCCACTTT
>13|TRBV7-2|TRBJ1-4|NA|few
CASSLGEGGKLFF
TGTGCCAGCAGCTTAGGGGAGGGGGGAAAACTGTTTTTT
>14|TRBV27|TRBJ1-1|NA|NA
CASSLRDGNTEAFF
TGTGCCAGCAGTTTAAGGGATGGGAACACTGAAGCTTTCTTT
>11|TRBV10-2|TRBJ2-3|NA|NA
CASSVGDTQYF
TGCGCCAGCAGTGTGGGAGATACGCAGTATTTT
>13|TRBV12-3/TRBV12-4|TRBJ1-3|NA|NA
CASSFSSSNTIYF
TGTGCCAGCAGTTTTTCCAGTTCGAACACCATATATTTT
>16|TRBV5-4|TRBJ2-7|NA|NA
CASSLGKIGFSYEQYF
TGTGCCAGCAGCTTGGGTAAAATCGGGTTTTCCTACGAGCAGTACTTC
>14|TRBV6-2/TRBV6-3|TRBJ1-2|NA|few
CASSLREGNYGYTF
TGTGCCAGCAGCCTCAGGGAGGGGAACTATGGCTACACCTTC
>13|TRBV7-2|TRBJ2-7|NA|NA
CASSPPSSYEQYF
TGTGCCAGCAGCCCCCCCAGCTCCTACGAGCAGTACTTC
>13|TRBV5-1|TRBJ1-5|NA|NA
CASSSETNQPQHF
TGCGCCAGCAGCTCCGAGACGAATCAGCCCCAGCATTTT
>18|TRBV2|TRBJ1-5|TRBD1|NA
CASRGGEPGQLRNQPQHF
TGTGCCAGCAGAGGGGGGGAGCCGGGACAGCTACGAAATCAGCCCCAGCATTTT
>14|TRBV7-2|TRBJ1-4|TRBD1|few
CASRLGQGLEKLFF
TGTGCCAGCAGACTGGGACAGGGGCTTGAAAAACTGTTTTTT